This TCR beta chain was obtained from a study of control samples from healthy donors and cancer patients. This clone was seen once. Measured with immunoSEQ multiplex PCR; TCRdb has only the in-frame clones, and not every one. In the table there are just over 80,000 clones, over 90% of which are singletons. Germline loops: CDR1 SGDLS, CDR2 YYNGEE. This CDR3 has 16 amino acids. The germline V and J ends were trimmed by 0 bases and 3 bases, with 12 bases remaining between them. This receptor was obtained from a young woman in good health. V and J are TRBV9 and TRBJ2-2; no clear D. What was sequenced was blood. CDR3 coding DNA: TGTGCCAGCAGCGTAGATAGTCTAGGAGACACCGGGGAGCTGTTTTTT. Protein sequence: CASSVDSLGDTGELFF.